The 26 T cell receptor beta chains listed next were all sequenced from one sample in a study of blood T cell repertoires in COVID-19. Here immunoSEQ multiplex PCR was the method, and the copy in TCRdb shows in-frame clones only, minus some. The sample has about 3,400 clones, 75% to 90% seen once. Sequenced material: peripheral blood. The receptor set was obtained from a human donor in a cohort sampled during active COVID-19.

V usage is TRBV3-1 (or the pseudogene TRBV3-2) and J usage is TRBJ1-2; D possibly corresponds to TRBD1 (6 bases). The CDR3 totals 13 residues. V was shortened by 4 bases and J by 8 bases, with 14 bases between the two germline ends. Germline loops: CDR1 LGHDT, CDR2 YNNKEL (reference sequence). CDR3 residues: CASSPGGGRGYTF. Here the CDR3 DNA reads TGTGCCAGCAGCCCCGGGGGGGGGCGCGGCTACACCTTC.

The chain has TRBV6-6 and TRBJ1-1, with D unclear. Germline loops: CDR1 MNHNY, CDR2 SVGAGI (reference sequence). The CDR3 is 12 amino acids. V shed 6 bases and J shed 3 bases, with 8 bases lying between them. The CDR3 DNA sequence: TGTGCCAGCAGAACCGGAGACACTGAAGCTTTCTTT. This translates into CASRTGDTEAFF.

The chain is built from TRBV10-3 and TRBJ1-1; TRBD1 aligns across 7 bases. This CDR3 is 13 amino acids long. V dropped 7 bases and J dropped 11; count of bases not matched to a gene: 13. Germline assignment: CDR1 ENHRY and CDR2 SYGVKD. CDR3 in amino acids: CAITPGGPSGAFF. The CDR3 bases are TGTGCCATCACCCCAGGGGGTCCATCCGGGGCTTTCTTT.

CDR3 nucleotides: TGTGCCAGTACCGACAGGGGTCGGAGAGGCTACACCTTC. Translating gives CASTDRGRRGYTF. This chain joins TRBV19 and TRBJ1-2; 8 nucleotides line up with TRBD1. J lost 8 bases, V lost 7 bases, and 9 bases had no gene match. This CDR3 has 13 amino acids. CDR1 and CDR2 (germline): LNHDA, SQIVND (reference sequence).

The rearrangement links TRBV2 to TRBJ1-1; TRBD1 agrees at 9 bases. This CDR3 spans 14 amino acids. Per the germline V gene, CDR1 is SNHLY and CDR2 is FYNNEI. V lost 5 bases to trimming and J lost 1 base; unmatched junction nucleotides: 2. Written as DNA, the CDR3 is TGTGCCAGCAGTAGGGACAGGGCGAACACTGAAGCTTTCTTT. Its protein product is CASSRDRANTEAFF.

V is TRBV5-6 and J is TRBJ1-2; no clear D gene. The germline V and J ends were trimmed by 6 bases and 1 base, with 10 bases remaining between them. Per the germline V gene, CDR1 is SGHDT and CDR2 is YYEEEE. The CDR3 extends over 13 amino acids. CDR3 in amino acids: CASTLTVNYGYTF. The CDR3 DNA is TGTGCCAGCACCCTAACAGTTAACTATGGCTACACCTTC. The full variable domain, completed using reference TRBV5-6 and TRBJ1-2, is DAGVTQSPTHLIKTRGQQVTLRCSPKSGHDTVSWYQQALGQGPQFIFQYYEEEERQRGNFPDRFSGHQFPNYSSELNVNALLLGDSALYLCASTLTVNYGYTFGSGTRLTVV.

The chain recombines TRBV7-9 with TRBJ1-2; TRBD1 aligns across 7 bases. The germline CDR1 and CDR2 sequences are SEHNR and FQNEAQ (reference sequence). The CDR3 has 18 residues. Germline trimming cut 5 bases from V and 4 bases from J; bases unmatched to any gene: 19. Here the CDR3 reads CASSPRDRDPRTGYGYTF. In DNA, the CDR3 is TGTGCCAGCAGCCCCCGCGACAGGGATCCAAGAACCGGCTATGGCTACACCTTC.

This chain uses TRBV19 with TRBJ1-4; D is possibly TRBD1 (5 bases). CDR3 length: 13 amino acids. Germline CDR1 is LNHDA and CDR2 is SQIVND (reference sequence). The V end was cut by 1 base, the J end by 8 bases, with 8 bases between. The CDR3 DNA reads TGTGCCAGTAGTATAGCGACAGTAGAAAAACTGTTTTTT. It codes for CASSIATVEKLFF. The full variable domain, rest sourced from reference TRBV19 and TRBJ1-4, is DGGITQSPKYLFRKEGQNVTLSCEQNLNHDAMYWYRQDPGQGLRLIYYSQIVNDFQKGDIAEGYSVSREKKESFPLTVTSAQKNPTAFYLCASSIATVEKLFFGSGTQLSVL.

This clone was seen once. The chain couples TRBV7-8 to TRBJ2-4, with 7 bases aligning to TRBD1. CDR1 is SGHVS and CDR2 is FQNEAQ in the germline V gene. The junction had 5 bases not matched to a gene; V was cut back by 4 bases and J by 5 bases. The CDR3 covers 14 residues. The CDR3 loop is CASSSWTGENIQYF. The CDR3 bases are TGTGCCAGCAGCTCTTGGACAGGAGAAAACATTCAGTACTTC. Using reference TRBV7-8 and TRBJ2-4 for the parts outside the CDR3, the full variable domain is GAGVSQSPRYKVAKRGQDVALRCDPISGHVSLFWYQQALGQGPEFLTYFQNEAQLDKSGLPSDRFFAERPEGSVSTLKIQRTQQEDSAVYLCASSSWTGENIQYFGAGTRLSVL.

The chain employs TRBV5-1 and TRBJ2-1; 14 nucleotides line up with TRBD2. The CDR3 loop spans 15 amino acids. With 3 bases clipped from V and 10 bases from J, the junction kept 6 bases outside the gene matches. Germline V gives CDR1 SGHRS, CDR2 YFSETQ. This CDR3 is CASSSTSGGAPEQFF. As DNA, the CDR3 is TGCGCCAGCAGCTCGACTAGCGGGGGGGCCCCAGAGCAGTTCTTC.

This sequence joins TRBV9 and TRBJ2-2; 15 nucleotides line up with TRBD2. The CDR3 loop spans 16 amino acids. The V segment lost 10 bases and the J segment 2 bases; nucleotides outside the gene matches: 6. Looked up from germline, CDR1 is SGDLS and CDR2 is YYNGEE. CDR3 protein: CASGLAGGPNTGELFF. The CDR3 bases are TGTGCCTCCGGACTAGCGGGGGGGCCTAACACCGGGGAGCTGTTTTTT.

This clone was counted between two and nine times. CDR3 sequence reads: CASSMGTGGLTEAFF. Here the CDR3 DNA reads TGTGCCAGTAGTATGGGGACAGGGGGCTTGACTGAAGCTTTCTTT. The rearrangement joins TRBV19 to TRBJ1-1; 12 positions match TRBD1. V dropped 3 bases and J dropped 5; count of bases not matched to a gene: 4. Germline CDR1 is LNHDA and CDR2 is SQIVND (reference sequence). This CDR3 has 15 amino acids.

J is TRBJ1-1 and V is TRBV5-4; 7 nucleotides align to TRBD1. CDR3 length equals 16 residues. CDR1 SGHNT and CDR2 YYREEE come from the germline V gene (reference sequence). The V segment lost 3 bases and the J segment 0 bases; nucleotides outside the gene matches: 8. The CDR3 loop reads CASSSRPTGLNTEAFF. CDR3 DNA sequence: TGTGCCAGCAGCTCGCGGCCGACAGGGTTGAACACTGAAGCTTTCTTT.

CDR3 bases: TGTGCCAGCAGCCAAGATGTTTCCCGGGGTCTAGCGGGGGGATACAATGAGCAGTTCTTC. Translating gives CASSQDVSRGLAGGYNEQFF. The chain employs TRBV4-2 and TRBJ2-1; 11 positions agree with TRBD2. Trimming cost V 0 bases and J 4 bases; bases outside gene matches: 14. CDR1 is LGHNA, CDR2 YNFKEQ, per germline. This CDR3 has 20 residues.

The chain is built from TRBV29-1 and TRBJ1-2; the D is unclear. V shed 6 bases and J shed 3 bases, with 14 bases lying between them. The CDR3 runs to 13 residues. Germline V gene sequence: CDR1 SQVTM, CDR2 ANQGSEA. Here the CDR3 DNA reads TGCAGCGTGGAACGGGATTGGGACTATGGCTACACCTTC. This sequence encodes CSVERDWDYGYTF.

Here the CDR3 reads CASIQDRDIPGELFF. The DNA of the CDR3 is TGCGCCAGCATTCAGGACAGGGATATCCCCGGGGAGCTGTTTTTT. The chain couples TRBV4-3 to TRBJ2-2; 8 positions agree with TRBD1. Germline values: CDR1 LGHNA, CDR2 YSLEER. Trimming at V came to 7 bases and at J to 6 bases, leaving 10 bases not matched to a gene. This CDR3 comprises 15 residues.

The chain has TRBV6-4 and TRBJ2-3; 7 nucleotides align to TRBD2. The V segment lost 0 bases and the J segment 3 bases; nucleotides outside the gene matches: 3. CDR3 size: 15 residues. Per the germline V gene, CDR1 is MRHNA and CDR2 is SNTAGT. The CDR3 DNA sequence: TGTGCCAGCAGTGACTCGAGAGCGGGAACAGATACGCAGTATTTT. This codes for CASSDSRAGTDTQYF.

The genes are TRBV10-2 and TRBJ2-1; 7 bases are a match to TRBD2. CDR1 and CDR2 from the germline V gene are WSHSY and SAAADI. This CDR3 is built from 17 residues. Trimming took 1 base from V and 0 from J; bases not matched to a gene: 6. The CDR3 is CASSEFASGNSYNEQFF. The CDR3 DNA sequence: TGCGCCAGCAGTGAGTTTGCTAGCGGTAACTCCTACAATGAGCAGTTCTTC.

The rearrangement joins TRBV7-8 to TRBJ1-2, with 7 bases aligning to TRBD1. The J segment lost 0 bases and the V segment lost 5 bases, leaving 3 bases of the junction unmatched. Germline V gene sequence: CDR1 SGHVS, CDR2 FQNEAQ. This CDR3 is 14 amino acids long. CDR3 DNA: TGTGCCAGCAGCATCAGGGGGACTAACTATGGCTACACCTTC. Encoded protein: CASSIRGTNYGYTF.

This chain's CDR3 is CASSPSLRGGAEQYF. The DNA of the CDR3 is TGTGCCAGCAGCCCCTCCCTTCGAGGGGGGGCCGAGCAGTACTTC. The chain links TRBV3-1 (or the pseudogene TRBV3-2) to TRBJ2-7, with a possible D match to TRBD2 (7 bases). This CDR3 has 15 residues. The V end lost 4 bases, the J end lost 6 bases, and 19 bases lay between the germline ends. Germline CDR1 and CDR2: LGHDT and YNNKEL (reference sequence).

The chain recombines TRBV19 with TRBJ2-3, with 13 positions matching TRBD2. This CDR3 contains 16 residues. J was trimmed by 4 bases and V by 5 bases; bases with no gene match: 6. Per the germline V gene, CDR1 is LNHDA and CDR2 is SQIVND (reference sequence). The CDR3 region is CASSPRLAGGPDTQYF. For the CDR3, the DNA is TGTGCCAGTAGTCCACGACTAGCGGGGGGCCCAGATACGCAGTATTTT. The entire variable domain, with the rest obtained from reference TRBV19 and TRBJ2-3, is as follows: DGGITQSPKYLFRKEGQNVTLSCEQNLNHDAMYWYRQDPGQGLRLIYYSQIVNDFQKGDIAEGYSVSREKKESFPLTVTSAQKNPTAFYLCASSPRLAGGPDTQYFGPGTRLTVL.

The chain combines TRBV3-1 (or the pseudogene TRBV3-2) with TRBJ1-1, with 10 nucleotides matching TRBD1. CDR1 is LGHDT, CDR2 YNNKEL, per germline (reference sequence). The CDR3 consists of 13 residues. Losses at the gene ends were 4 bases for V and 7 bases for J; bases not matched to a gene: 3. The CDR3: CASSRRDRGEAFF. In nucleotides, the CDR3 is TGTGCCAGCAGCCGGAGGGACAGGGGTGAAGCTTTCTTT.

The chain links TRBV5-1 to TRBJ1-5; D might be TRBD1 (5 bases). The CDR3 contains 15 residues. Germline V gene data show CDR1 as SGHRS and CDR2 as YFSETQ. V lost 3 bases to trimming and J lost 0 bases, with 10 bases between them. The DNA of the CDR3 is TGCGCCAGCAGCTATGACAGCTATAGCAATCAGCCCCAGCATTTT. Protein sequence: CASSYDSYSNQPQHF.

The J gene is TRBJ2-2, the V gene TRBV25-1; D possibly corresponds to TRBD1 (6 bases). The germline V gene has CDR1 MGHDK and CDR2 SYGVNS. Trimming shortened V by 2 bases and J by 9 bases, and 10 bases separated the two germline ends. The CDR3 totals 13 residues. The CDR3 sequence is CASSELWDRELFF. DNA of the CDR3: TGTGCCAGCAGTGAACTCTGGGACAGGGAGCTGTTTTTT.

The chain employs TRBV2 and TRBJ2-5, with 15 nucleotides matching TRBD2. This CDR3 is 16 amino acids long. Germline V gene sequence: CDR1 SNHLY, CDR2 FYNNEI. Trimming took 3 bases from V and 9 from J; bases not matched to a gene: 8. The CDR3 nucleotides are TGTGCCAGCAGTGAGCCGGGACTAGCGGGGGGAATGGCCCAGTACTTC. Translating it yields CASSEPGLAGGMAQYF.

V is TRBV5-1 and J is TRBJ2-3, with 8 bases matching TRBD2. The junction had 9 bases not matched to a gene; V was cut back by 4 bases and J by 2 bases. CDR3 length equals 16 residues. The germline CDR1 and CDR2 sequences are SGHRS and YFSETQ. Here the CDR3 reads CASSEMTSAYTDTQYF. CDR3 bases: TGCGCCAGCAGCGAGATGACTAGCGCTTACACAGATACGCAGTATTTT.